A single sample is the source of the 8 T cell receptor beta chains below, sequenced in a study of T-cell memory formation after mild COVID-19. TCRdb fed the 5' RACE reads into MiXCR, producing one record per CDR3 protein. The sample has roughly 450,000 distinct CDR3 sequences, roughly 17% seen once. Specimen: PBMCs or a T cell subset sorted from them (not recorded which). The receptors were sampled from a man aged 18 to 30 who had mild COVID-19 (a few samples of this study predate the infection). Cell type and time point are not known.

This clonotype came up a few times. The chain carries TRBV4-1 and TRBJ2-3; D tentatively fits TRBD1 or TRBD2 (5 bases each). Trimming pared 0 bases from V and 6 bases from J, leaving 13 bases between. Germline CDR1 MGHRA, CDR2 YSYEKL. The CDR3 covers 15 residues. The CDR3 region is CASSQESLGADTQYF. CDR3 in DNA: TGCGCCAGCAGCCAAGAAAGCCTCGGGGCGGATACGCAGTATTTT.

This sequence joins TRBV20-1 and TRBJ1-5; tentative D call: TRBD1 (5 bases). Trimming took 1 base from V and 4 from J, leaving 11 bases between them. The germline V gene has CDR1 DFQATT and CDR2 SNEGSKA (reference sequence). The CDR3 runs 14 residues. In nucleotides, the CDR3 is TGCAGTGCTAGAGCTTGGGGGGGGAATCAGCCCCAGCATTTT. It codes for CSARAWGGNQPQHF.

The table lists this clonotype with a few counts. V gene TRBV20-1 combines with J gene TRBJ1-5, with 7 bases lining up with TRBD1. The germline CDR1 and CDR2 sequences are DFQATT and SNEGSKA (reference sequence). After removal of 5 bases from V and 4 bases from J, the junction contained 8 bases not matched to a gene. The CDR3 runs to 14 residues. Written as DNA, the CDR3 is TGCAGTGCTCGCCACAGGGGACGTAATCAGCCCCAGCATTTT. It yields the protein CSARHRGRNQPQHF.

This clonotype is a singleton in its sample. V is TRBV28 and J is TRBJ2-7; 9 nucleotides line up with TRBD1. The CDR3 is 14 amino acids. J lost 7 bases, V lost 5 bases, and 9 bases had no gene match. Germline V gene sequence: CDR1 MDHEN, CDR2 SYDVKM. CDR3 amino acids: CASSNRGHAQEQYV. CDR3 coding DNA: TGTGCCAGCAGTAACAGGGGGCACGCGCAAGAGCAGTACGTC.

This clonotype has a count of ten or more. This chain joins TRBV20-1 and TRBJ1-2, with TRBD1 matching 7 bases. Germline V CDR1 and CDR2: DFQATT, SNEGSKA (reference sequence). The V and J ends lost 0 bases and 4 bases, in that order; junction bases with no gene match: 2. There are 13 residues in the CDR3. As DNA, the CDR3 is TGCAGTGCTAGAGATCCAGGGGGCTATGGCTACACCTTC. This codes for CSARDPGGYGYTF.

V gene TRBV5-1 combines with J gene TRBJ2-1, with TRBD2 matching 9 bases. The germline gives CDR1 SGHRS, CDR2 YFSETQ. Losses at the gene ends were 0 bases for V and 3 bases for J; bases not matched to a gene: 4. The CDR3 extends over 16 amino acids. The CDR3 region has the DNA TGCGCCAGCAGCTTGGATGGCGGGGGGGTCTACAATGAGCAGTTCTTC. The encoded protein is CASSLDGGGVYNEQFF.

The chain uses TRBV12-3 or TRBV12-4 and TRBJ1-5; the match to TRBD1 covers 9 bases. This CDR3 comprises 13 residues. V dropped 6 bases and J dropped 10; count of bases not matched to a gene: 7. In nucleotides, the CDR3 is TGTGCCAGCAGACCCGGGACAGGGCAACCCCAGCATTTT. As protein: CASRPGTGQPQHF.

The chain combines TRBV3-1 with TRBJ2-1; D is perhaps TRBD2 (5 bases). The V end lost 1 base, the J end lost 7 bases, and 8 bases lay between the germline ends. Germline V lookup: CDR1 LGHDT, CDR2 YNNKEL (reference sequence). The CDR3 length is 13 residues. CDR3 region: CASSQVRGNEQFF. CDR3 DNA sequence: TGTGCCAGCAGCCAAGTGCGCGGGAATGAGCAGTTCTTC.